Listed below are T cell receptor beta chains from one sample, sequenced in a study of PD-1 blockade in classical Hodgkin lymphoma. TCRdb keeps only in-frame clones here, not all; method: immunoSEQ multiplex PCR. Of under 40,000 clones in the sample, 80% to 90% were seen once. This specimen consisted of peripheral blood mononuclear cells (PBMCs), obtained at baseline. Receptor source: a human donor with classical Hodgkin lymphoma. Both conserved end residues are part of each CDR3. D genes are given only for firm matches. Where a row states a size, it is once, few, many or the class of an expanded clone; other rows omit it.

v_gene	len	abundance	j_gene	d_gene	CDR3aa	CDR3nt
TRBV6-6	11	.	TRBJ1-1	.	CASSYYTEAFF	TGTGCCAGCAGTTACTACACTGAAGCTTTCTTT
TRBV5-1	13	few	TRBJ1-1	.	CASSLARDTEAFF	TGCGCCAGCAGCTTGGCACGGGACACTGAAGCTTTCTTT
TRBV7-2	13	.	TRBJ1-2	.	CASSTRQNYGYTF	TGTGCCAGCAGCACCCGACAGAACTATGGCTACACCTTC
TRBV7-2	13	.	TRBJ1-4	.	CASTQADNEKLFF	TGTGCCAGCACCCAGGCAGATAATGAAAAACTGTTTTTT
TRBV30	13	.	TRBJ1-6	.	CAWSVREGSPLHF	TGTGCCTGGAGTGTACGGGAGGGCTCACCCCTCCACTTT
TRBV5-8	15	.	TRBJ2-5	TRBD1	CASSKGQARQETQYF	TGTGCCAGCAGCAAGGGACAGGCAAGACAAGAGACCCAGTACTTC
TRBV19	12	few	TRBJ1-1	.	CASYGRVTEAFF	TGTGCCAGTTACGGGCGGGTCACTGAAGCTTTCTTT
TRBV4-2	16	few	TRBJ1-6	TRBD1	CASSQDGTGTNSPLHF	TGTGCCAGCAGCCAAGATGGGACAGGGACGAATTCACCCCTCCACTTT
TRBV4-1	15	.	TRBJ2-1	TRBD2	CASSTPSGGRDEQFF	TGCGCCAGCAGCACGCCTAGCGGGGGGCGGGATGAGCAGTTCTTC
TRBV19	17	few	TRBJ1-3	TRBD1	CASSIDVGTEQRNTIYF	TGTGCCAGTAGTATAGATGTAGGGACAGAACAGCGGAACACCATATATTTT
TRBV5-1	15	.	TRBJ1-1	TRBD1	CASSLSRDRTTEAFF	TGCGCCAGCAGCCTCTCGCGGGACAGGACCACTGAAGCTTTCTTT
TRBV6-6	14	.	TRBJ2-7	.	CASRRLGVPHEQYF	TGTGCCAGCAGAAGACTTGGGGTGCCCCACGAGCAGTACTTC
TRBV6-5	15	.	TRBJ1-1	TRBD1	CASSRTGGGSNEAFF	TGTGCCAGCAGCAGGACAGGGGGCGGGAGTAATGAAGCTTTCTTT
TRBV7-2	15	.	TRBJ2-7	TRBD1	CASSPYTTGTYEQYF	TGTGCCAGCAGCCCTTACACGACAGGGACGTACGAGCAGTACTTC
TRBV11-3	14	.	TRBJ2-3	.	CASSLSDGTDTQYF	TGTGCCAGCAGCTTGAGCGATGGCACAGATACGCAGTATTTT
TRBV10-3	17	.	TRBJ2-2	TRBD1	CAISESDGTGTGGELFF	TGTGCCATCAGTGAGTCAGACGGGACAGGGACCGGCGGGGAGCTGTTTTTT
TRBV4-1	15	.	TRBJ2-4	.	CASSQDREGMNIQYF	TGCGCCAGCAGCCAAGATCGGGAAGGGATGAACATTCAGTACTTC
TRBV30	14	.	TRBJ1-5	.	CAWSGGTIDQPQHF	TGTGCCTGGAGTGGTGGGACAATCGATCAGCCCCAGCATTTT
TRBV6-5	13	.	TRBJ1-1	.	CASRATGNTEAFF	TGTGCCAGCAGGGCCACAGGGAACACTGAAGCTTTCTTT
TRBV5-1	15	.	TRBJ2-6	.	CASSAGISGANVLTF	TGCGCCAGCAGTGCGGGGATCTCTGGGGCCAACGTCCTGACTTTC
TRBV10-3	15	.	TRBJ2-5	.	CAISEVGGARETQYF	TGTGCCATCAGTGAGGTCGGGGGTGCCAGAGAGACCCAGTACTTC
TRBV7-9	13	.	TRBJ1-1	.	CASSFGGNTEAFF	TGTGCCAGCAGCTTCGGGGGCAACACTGAAGCTTTCTTT
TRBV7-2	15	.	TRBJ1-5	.	CASSFLGVSNQPQHF	TGTGCCAGCAGCTTCCTAGGGGTTAGCAATCAGCCCCAGCATTTT
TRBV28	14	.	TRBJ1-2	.	CASSLVYASYGYTF	TGTGCCAGCAGTTTAGTCTATGCCAGCTATGGCTACACCTTC
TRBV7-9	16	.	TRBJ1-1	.	CASSLAGTGKDTEAFF	TGTGCCAGCAGCTTAGCGGGTACAGGGAAGGACACTGAAGCTTTCTTT
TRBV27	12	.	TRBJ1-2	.	CASSPRGYGYTF	TGTGCCAGCAGTCCCCGTGGCTATGGCTACACCTTC
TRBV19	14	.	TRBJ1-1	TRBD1	CASSSRGLNTEAFF	TGTGCCAGTAGTTCCAGGGGGTTGAACACTGAAGCTTTCTTT
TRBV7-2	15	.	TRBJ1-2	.	CASSSSGTEDYGYTF	TGTGCCAGCAGCTCCTCAGGGACCGAGGACTATGGCTACACCTTC
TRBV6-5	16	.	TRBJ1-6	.	CASSYQSLSLNSPLHF	TGTGCCAGCAGTTACCAGTCCCTTTCCCTGAATTCACCCCTCCACTTT
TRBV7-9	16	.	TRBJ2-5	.	CASSLDPGQGLETQYF	TGTGCCAGCAGCTTAGATCCGGGACAAGGGCTGGAGACCCAGTACTTC
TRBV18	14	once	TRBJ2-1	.	CASSPPSGLNEQFF	TGTGCCAGCTCACCACCGTCCGGGCTAAATGAGCAGTTCTTC
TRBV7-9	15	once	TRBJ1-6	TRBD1	CASSLGGTGGVPLHF	TGTGCCAGCAGCTTAGGTGGGACAGGGGGCGTTCCCCTCCACTTT
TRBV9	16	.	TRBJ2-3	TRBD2	CASSVDAGGLTDTQYF	TGTGCCAGCAGCGTAGATGCGGGGGGGCTTACAGATACGCAGTATTTT
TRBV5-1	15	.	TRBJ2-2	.	CASSMTVSNTGELFF	TGCGCCAGCAGCATGACAGTCTCGAACACCGGGGAGCTGTTTTTT
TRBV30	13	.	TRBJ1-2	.	CAWISRVQRGYTF	TGTGCCTGGATTAGTAGGGTCCAGAGGGGCTACACCTTC
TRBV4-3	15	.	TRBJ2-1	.	CASSQAMGIYNEQFF	TGCGCCAGCAGCCAAGCAATGGGAATATACAATGAGCAGTTCTTC